The source of this TCR beta chain is a study of beta chain features in type 1 diabetes. Study as a whole: No patient-donor differences in age, gender, total cells or subset yield. Over all samples combined, over 85,000,000 sorted cells were examined. Overall study findings and caveats: TCRB CDR3s from Type 1 diabetes patients were moderately but significantly shorter in all four CD4+ subsets.

The CDR3 has 15 residues. Trimming removed 0 bases at V and 6 bases at J, with 9 bases between. The germline gives CDR1 MNHNY, CDR2 SVGAGI (reference sequence). With regard to this clone: Its matching antigen is unknown.

Using CD45RO/CCR7/CD25/CD127/CD95/CD27, CD4+ naive, central memory, regulatory and stem cell-like memory cells were sorted. Of the isolated RNA, all was reverse transcribed, and so the sequenced material was expressed TCRB transcripts. Reads from naive, central memory and regulatory T cell samples averaged roughly 3.6 million. TCRdb keeps only in-frame clones here, not all; method: immunoSEQ multiplex PCR. The table records a few hundred thousand clones, over 10% of them present only once. Sequenced: naive CD4+ T cells from blood. The TCR comes from a young woman with type 1 diabetes. The rearrangement links TRBV6-6 to TRBJ1-6; D gene uncertain. The chain's CDR3 is CASSYSILVNSPLHF. CDR3 nucleotides: TGTGCCAGCAGTTACTCGATACTCGTTAATTCACCCCTCCACTTT.